The rows below give T cell receptor beta chains drawn from one sample of a study of shared clonotypes between healthy human individuals. Clones were sequenced by immunoSEQ multiplex PCR, and TCRdb holds only the in-frame ones, with some missing. The profile shows over 850,000 clones, 78% of them singletons. Sequencing used memory CD4+ T cells from PBMCs. The receptors shown here come from a man between 18 and 29 years old in good health. Some clones in this sample may be carry-over from other donors' samples. The CDR3 runs from the conserved cysteine through the conserved F or W. Fields, in order: CDR3 length, clone size, D gene, V gene, J gene, CDR3 protein, CDR3 DNA. A D gene is named only where the DNA matches it firmly. Size is omitted from some rows. Given values are once, few, many or a class for expanded clones.

length: 15; size: -; D: -; V: TRBV4-3; J: TRBJ2-1; CDR3: CASSQDRGLGNEQFF; DNA: TGCGCCAGCAGCCAAGACAGGGGTCTGGGGAATGAGCAGTTCTTC
length: 16; size: -; D: TRBD1; V: TRBV13; J: TRBJ2-3; CDR3: CASSTNRGTLADTQYF; DNA: TGTGCCAGCAGCACAAACAGGGGGACGCTAGCAGATACGCAGTATTTT
length: 14; size: few; D: -; V: TRBV18; J: TRBJ2-5; CDR3: CASSPPGSVETQYF; DNA: TGTGCCAGCTCACCACCTGGGTCCGTAGAGACCCAGTACTTC
length: 13; size: -; D: -; V: TRBV5-1; J: TRBJ2-7; CDR3: CASSPLGGYEQYF; DNA: TGCGCCAGCAGCCCGTTGGGGGGCTACGAGCAGTACTTC
length: 15; size: -; D: TRBD2; V: TRBV5-1; J: TRBJ2-3; CDR3: CASQYLAGGADTQYF; DNA: TGCGCCAGCCAGTACCTAGCGGGAGGCGCAGATACGCAGTATTTT
length: 15; size: -; D: -; V: TRBV5-1; J: TRBJ2-2; CDR3: CASSLKTGNTGELFF; DNA: TGCGCCAGCAGCTTGAAGACAGGCAACACCGGGGAGCTGTTTTTT
length: 17; size: -; D: -; V: TRBV7-2; J: TRBJ1-5; CDR3: CASSPGSAWGSGQPQHF; DNA: TGTGCCAGCAGCCCAGGGAGTGCTTGGGGTTCTGGACAGCCCCAGCATTTT
length: 16; size: -; D: TRBD1; V: TRBV7-9; J: TRBJ1-2; CDR3: CASSSLGGQGARGYTF; DNA: TGTGCCAGCAGCTCCCTTGGGGGACAGGGGGCGCGTGGCTACACCTTC
length: 13; size: -; D: -; V: TRBV6-1; J: TRBJ2-7; CDR3: CASRATGINEQYF; DNA: TGTGCCAGCAGGGCGACCGGGATAAACGAGCAGTACTTC
length: 17; size: -; D: TRBD2; V: TRBV7-8; J: TRBJ2-1; CDR3: CASSSPASGASYNEQFF; DNA: TGTGCCAGCAGCTCCCCAGCTAGCGGAGCCTCCTACAATGAGCAGTTCTTC
length: 14; size: -; D: -; V: TRBV7-2; J: TRBJ1-5; CDR3: CASSRRGGYGPQHF; DNA: TGTGCCAGCAGCCGACGCGGAGGGTACGGGCCCCAGCATTTT
length: 16; size: few; D: TRBD1; V: TRBV10-1; J: TRBJ1-2; CDR3: CASKFRDRGKVRGYTF; DNA: TGCGCCTCCAAGTTCCGGGACAGGGGGAAGGTTCGGGGCTACACCTTC
length: 14; size: -; D: -; V: TRBV4-2; J: TRBJ2-7; CDR3: CASSLGGNSYEQYF; DNA: TGTGCCAGCAGCTTAGGAGGGAACTCCTACGAGCAGTACTTC
length: 13; size: -; D: -; V: TRBV5-1; J: TRBJ1-5; CDR3: CASSLDQGSPQHF; DNA: TGCGCCAGCAGCTTGGATCAGGGGTCGCCCCAGCATTTT
length: 15; size: -; D: TRBD1; V: TRBV11-3; J: TRBJ2-2; CDR3: CASSLVTGGTGELFF; DNA: TGTGCCAGCAGCTTAGTAACAGGGGGCACCGGGGAGCTGTTTTTT
length: 16; size: once; D: -; V: TRBV29-1; J: TRBJ2-6; CDR3: CSVRFGYSGGANVLTF; DNA: TGCAGCGTCCGTTTCGGGTACTCGGGCGGGGCCAACGTCCTGACTTTC
length: 14; size: -; D: TRBD1; V: TRBV5-8; J: TRBJ1-2; CDR3: CASSRTGEPFGYTF; DNA: TGTGCCAGCAGTCGGACAGGAGAACCCTTCGGCTACACCTTC
length: 13; size: -; D: -; V: TRBV28; J: TRBJ2-4; CDR3: CASTAGAQNIQYF; DNA: TGTGCCAGCACCGCAGGGGCCCAAAACATTCAGTACTTC
length: 15; size: -; D: TRBD2; V: TRBV7-2; J: TRBJ2-5; CDR3: CASSLFTGGRETQYF; DNA: TGTGCCAGCAGCTTATTCACGGGAGGGCGAGAGACCCAGTACTTC
length: 13; size: -; D: -; V: TRBV19; J: TRBJ1-1; CDR3: CASSRRRTAEAFF; DNA: TGTGCCAGTAGTAGACGGCGAACCGCTGAAGCTTTCTTT
length: 12; size: -; D: -; V: TRBV6-5; J: TRBJ2-2; CDR3: CASSPLSGELFF; DNA: TGTGCCAGCAGTCCCCTCAGCGGGGAGCTGTTTTTT
length: 17; size: few; D: TRBD2; V: TRBV4-1; J: TRBJ2-1; CDR3: CASSQTAISAGNNEQFF; DNA: TGCGCCAGCAGCCAAACGGCTATCTCAGCGGGGAACAATGAGCAGTTCTTC
length: 15; size: -; D: -; V: TRBV18; J: TRBJ2-1; CDR3: CASSPPSLGSDEQFF; DNA: TGTGCCAGCTCACCACCGTCGTTGGGGTCCGATGAGCAGTTCTTC
length: 19; size: few; D: -; V: TRBV4-1; J: TRBJ2-7; CDR3: CASSQDPRKRPPQAYEQYF; DNA: TGCGCCAGCAGCCAAGATCCCCGCAAGAGGCCCCCGCAAGCCTACGAGCAGTACTTC
length: 14; size: -; D: TRBD1; V: TRBV6-1; J: TRBJ1-1; CDR3: CASSSTGGSTEAFF; DNA: TGTGCCAGCAGTTCAACAGGGGGCAGCACTGAAGCTTTCTTT
length: 13; size: -; D: -; V: TRBV9; J: TRBJ2-7; CDR3: CASSVDGNYEQYF; DNA: TGTGCCAGCAGCGTCGACGGTAACTACGAGCAGTACTTC
length: 20; size: few; D: TRBD2; V: TRBV5-1; J: TRBJ2-1; CDR3: CASSTTERTSGTSSYNEQFF; DNA: TGCGCCAGCAGCACGACAGAACGGACTAGCGGGACGAGCTCCTACAATGAGCAGTTCTTC
length: 14; size: many; D: TRBD2; V: TRBV5-1; J: TRBJ2-7; CDR3: CASSLDPGGYEQYF; DNA: TGCGCCAGCAGCTTGGACCCGGGAGGCTACGAGCAGTACTTC
length: 15; size: -; D: -; V: TRBV6-5; J: TRBJ2-7; CDR3: CASSYSSGRGNEQYF; DNA: TGTGCCAGCAGTTACTCGTCGGGGCGCGGGAACGAGCAGTACTTC
length: 17; size: -; D: TRBD2; V: TRBV18; J: TRBJ2-1; CDR3: CASSNHGGAGGHNEQFF; DNA: TGTGCCAGCTCAAACCACGGTGGAGCGGGAGGACACAATGAGCAGTTCTTC
length: 13; size: -; D: -; V: TRBV2; J: TRBJ2-7; CDR3: CAGGPDSGSEQYF; DNA: TGTGCCGGAGGTCCGGACTCCGGGTCCGAGCAGTACTTC
length: 15; size: -; D: -; V: TRBV10-3; J: TRBJ1-2; CDR3: CAISAGERGDYGYTF; DNA: TGTGCCATCAGTGCGGGCGAGAGGGGGGACTATGGCTACACCTTC
length: 14; size: -; D: TRBD2; V: TRBV29-1; J: TRBJ2-7; CDR3: CSVQIGGRAYEQYF; DNA: TGCAGCGTTCAAATTGGCGGGAGGGCGTACGAGCAGTACTTC
length: 16; size: -; D: -; V: TRBV5-4; J: TRBJ2-4; CDR3: CASSPSRGLAKNIQYF; DNA: TGTGCCAGCAGCCCATCCCGGGGGCTAGCCAAAAACATTCAGTACTTC
length: 16; size: -; D: TRBD1; V: TRBV7-6; J: TRBJ1-4; CDR3: CASSLTGRVSNEKLFF; DNA: TGTGCCAGCAGCTTGACAGGGCGGGTATCTAATGAAAAACTGTTTTTT
length: 12; size: many; D: -; V: TRBV18; J: TRBJ1-1; CDR3: CASSAPNTEAFF; DNA: TGTGCCAGCTCAGCTCCGAACACTGAAGCTTTCTTT
length: 15; size: -; D: -; V: TRBV7-9; J: TRBJ1-1; CDR3: CASSFGGAGWTEAFF; DNA: TGTGCCAGCAGCTTTGGGGGCGCAGGATGGACTGAAGCTTTCTTT
length: 16; size: -; D: -; V: TRBV7-9; J: TRBJ1-4; CDR3: CASSRLNSLFNEKLFF; DNA: TGTGCCAGCAGCCGACTCAACTCGCTTTTTAATGAAAAACTGTTTTTT
length: 14; size: -; D: -; V: TRBV28; J: TRBJ2-3; CDR3: CASSLTRSTDTQYF; DNA: TGTGCCAGCAGTTTAACCAGGAGCACAGATACGCAGTATTTT
length: 15; size: -; D: -; V: TRBV5-1; J: TRBJ1-4; CDR3: CASRRTGTPNEKLFF; DNA: TGCGCCAGCAGACGAACCGGGACACCGAATGAAAAACTGTTTTTT
length: 14; size: -; D: -; V: TRBV9; J: TRBJ1-2; CDR3: CASSAPQGTYGYTF; DNA: TGTGCCAGCAGCGCGCCACAGGGTACCTATGGCTACACCTTC
length: 16; size: -; D: TRBD1; V: TRBV7-6; J: TRBJ2-1; CDR3: CASSLSAGQGASEQFF; DNA: TGTGCCAGCAGCCTATCCGCCGGACAGGGGGCTTCTGAGCAGTTCTTC
length: 13; size: -; D: -; V: TRBV7-2; J: TRBJ1-5; CDR3: CASSSQIGQPQHF; DNA: TGTGCCAGCAGCTCCCAGATCGGACAGCCCCAGCATTTT
length: 16; size: -; D: TRBD2; V: TRBV5-6; J: TRBJ2-2; CDR3: CASSLYKRGNTGELFF; DNA: TGTGCCAGCAGCTTGTATAAGCGGGGGAACACCGGGGAGCTGTTTTTT
length: 17; size: -; D: -; V: TRBV25-1; J: TRBJ2-3; CDR3: CASSEYPAGEVENTQYF; DNA: TGTGCCAGCAGTGAATATCCGGCAGGAGAGGTGGAGAATACGCAGTATTTT
length: 14; size: once; D: TRBD1; V: TRBV18; J: TRBJ2-3; CDR3: CASSPTTGDQTQYF; DNA: TGTGCCAGCTCACCCACGACAGGGGACCAGACGCAGTATTTT
length: 16; size: -; D: -; V: TRBV19; J: TRBJ2-5; CDR3: CASPIRRGGYQETQYF; DNA: TGTGCCAGTCCTATCCGGCGTGGGGGGTATCAAGAGACCCAGTACTTC
length: 16; size: -; D: -; V: TRBV18; J: TRBJ2-2; CDR3: CASSQYTRGDTGELFF; DNA: TGTGCCAGCTCACAATACACCCGCGGGGACACCGGGGAGCTGTTTTTT
length: 13; size: -; D: -; V: TRBV11-2; J: TRBJ2-2; CDR3: CASSLVSTGELFF; DNA: TGTGCCAGCAGCTTAGTGTCGACCGGGGAGCTGTTTTTT
length: 15; size: -; D: -; V: TRBV4-3; J: TRBJ2-3; CDR3: CASSHGGPRGDTQYF; DNA: TGCGCCAGCAGCCACGGAGGGCCTAGGGGAGATACGCAGTATTTT
length: 15; size: -; D: TRBD1; V: TRBV5-4; J: TRBJ2-1; CDR3: CASRGGGDRTNEQFF; DNA: TGTGCCAGCAGAGGGGGCGGGGACAGGACGAATGAGCAGTTCTTC
length: 15; size: -; D: TRBD1; V: TRBV4-1; J: TRBJ1-2; CDR3: CASSQEMGQGYGYTF; DNA: TGCGCCAGCAGCCAAGAAATGGGACAGGGGTATGGCTACACCTTC